A single sample is the source of the 22 T cell receptor beta chains below, sequenced in a study of CD8+ T cells in alopecia areata. It was cDNA, reverse transcribed from extracted RNA, that served as the sequencing template. Repertoires were generated with immunoSEQ multiplex PCR, while TCRdb's copy carries only in-frame clones and drops some. The table lists more than 200,000 clones, approximately 47% of them singletons. The treatment is: oral pan-JAK inhibitor, 5-10 mg twice daily. Material: CD4+ T cells sorted from blood, obtained between weeks 36 and 40, from a patient treated with tofacitinib. The receptors derive from a human donor with alopecia areata.

This sequence joins TRBV29-1 and TRBJ2-1; D unresolved. Germline CDR1 SQVTM, CDR2 ANQGSEA. The CDR3 is 13 amino acids. V lost 6 bases and J 9 bases, leaving 18 bases between the germline ends. CDR3 nucleotide sequence: TGCAGCGTACGAGCCGGGTATATCGCTGAGCAGTTCTTC. Amino acid sequence: CSVRAGYIAEQFF.

This clone has just a few counts. The rearrangement links TRBV15 to TRBJ2-7, with 9 positions matching TRBD1. This CDR3 has 14 amino acids. V shed 3 bases and J 5 bases; nucleotides not matched to a gene: 5. Germline V gene sequence: CDR1 LNHNV, CDR2 YYDKDF (reference sequence). CDR3 nucleotides: TGTGCCACCAGCAGGGACAGGGGTTCCAACGAGCAGTACTTC. It translates to CATSRDRGSNEQYF.

This chain links TRBV27 with TRBJ2-7; 7 bases fit TRBD2. The CDR3 runs to 17 residues. Germline loops: CDR1 MNHEY, CDR2 SMNVEV (reference sequence). V lost 4 bases and J lost 3; bases outside the gene matches: 15. The CDR3 DNA reads as TGTGCCAGCAGTTCCTCATCTTGGGGGAGGGCCATCTACGAGCAGTACTTC. Translation: CASSSSSWGRAIYEQYF.

This sequence joins TRBV7-2 and TRBJ2-7; 7 bases agree with TRBD2. Germline assignment: CDR1 SGHTA and CDR2 FQGNSA. This CDR3 is 13 amino acids long. The ends lost 5 bases at V and 4 bases at J; junction bases unmatched: 5. This CDR3 reads CASSVPGGYEQYF. CDR3 DNA: TGTGCCAGCAGCGTGCCCGGGGGGTACGAGCAGTACTTC.

V usage is TRBV29-1 and J usage is TRBJ2-3, with 7 nucleotides matching TRBD2. Germline V lookup: CDR1 SQVTM, CDR2 ANQGSEA. The CDR3 is made up of 14 amino acids. Trimming removed 5 bases from V and 1 base from J; junction bases left unmatched: 6. The CDR3 here is CSVNTGGRTDTQYF. In nucleotides, the CDR3 is TGCAGCGTTAACACGGGAGGCCGCACAGATACGCAGTATTTT.

The chain links TRBV30 to TRBJ1-5, with 7 bases identical to TRBD1. The V segment lost 5 bases and the J segment 6 bases; nucleotides outside the gene matches: 10. The V gene's germline CDR1 is GTSNPN and CDR2 SVGIG (reference sequence). This CDR3 spans 14 amino acids. The CDR3 DNA reads as TGTGCCTGGGACTACCGCGACAGGGCTCAGCCCCAGCATTTT. This translates into CAWDYRDRAQPQHF.

The chain combines TRBV5-4 with TRBJ2-7; D is unclear. V shed 0 bases and J shed 0 bases, with 7 bases lying between them. The CDR3 spans 14 residues. The germline V gene encodes CDR1 SGHNT and CDR2 YYREEE (reference sequence). The CDR3 nucleotides read TGTGCCAGCAGCTTGGGCCCCTCCTCCTACGAGCAGTACTTC. Its protein is CASSLGPSSYEQYF.

The rearrangement joins TRBV7-6 to TRBJ2-7; the match to TRBD2 covers 7 bases. CDR1 and CDR2 from the germline V gene are SGHVS and FNYEAQ. With 1 base clipped from V and 6 bases from J, the junction kept 9 bases outside the gene matches. The CDR3 runs to 15 residues. CDR3 amino acids: CASSLGGSWGAEQYF. The CDR3 DNA reads as TGTGCCAGCAGCTTAGGCGGGAGTTGGGGTGCCGAGCAGTACTTC.

This clone was observed many times. The V and J genes are TRBV18 and TRBJ2-7; TRBD1 might be the D (5 bases). Looked up from germline, CDR1 is KGHSH and CDR2 is LQKENI. Trimming removed 5 bases at V and 0 bases at J, with 14 bases between. The CDR3 sequence is 15 residues long. The CDR3 protein is CASSSGLLNSYEQYF. The CDR3 nucleotides are TGTGCCAGCTCATCAGGGCTTTTGAACTCCTACGAGCAGTACTTC. The variable domain in full, completed from reference TRBV18 and TRBJ2-7, reads NAGVMQNPRHLVRRRGQEARLRCSPMKGHSHVYWYRQLPEEGLKFMVYLQKENIIDESGMPKERFSAEFPKEGPSILRIQQVVRGDSAAYFCASSSGLLNSYEQYFGPGTRLTVT.

V is TRBV11-2 and J is TRBJ2-1; TRBD2 matches 10 bases. Trimming cost V 5 bases and J 6 bases; bases outside gene matches: 4. Germline V lookup: CDR1 SGHAT, CDR2 FQNNGV. The CDR3 runs to 14 residues. As DNA, the CDR3 is TGTGCCAGCAGCCAGGGACTAGCGAGCAATGAGCAGTTCTTC. Translated, it gives CASSQGLASNEQFF.

The rearrangement links TRBV11-1 to TRBJ2-3; 8 bases map to TRBD2. This CDR3 has 15 residues. V lost 0 bases and J lost 6; bases outside the gene matches: 5. CDR1 and CDR2 from the germline V gene are SGHAT and FQDESV (reference sequence). This CDR3 is CASSLAGRAGDTQYF. CDR3 bases: TGTGCCAGCAGCTTAGCCGGGAGGGCCGGGGATACGCAGTATTTT.

This sequence joins TRBV7-8 and TRBJ2-7, with 7 positions matching TRBD2. Per the germline V gene, CDR1 is SGHVS and CDR2 is FQNEAQ. The CDR3 consists of 12 residues. Trimming at V came to 4 bases and at J to 10 bases, leaving 7 bases not matched to a gene. The CDR3 nucleotides read TGTGCCAGCAGCTCTGGGACTACGGTTCAGTACTTC. Encoded protein: CASSSGTTVQYF.

The chain has TRBV2 and TRBJ2-7, with TRBD2 as a possible D gene (5 bases). Looked up from germline, CDR1 is SNHLY and CDR2 is FYNNEI. V was cut by 8 bases and J by 2 bases, with 16 bases left in between. The CDR3 spans 14 residues. In DNA, the CDR3 is TGTGCCAGCTCTAGGAGGAACGGTCCCTACGAGCAGTACTTC. Translating gives CASSRRNGPYEQYF. Full variable domain (missing parts from reference TRBV2 and TRBJ2-7): EPEVTQTPSHQVTQMGQEVILRCVPISNHLYFYWYRQILGQKVEFLVSFYNNEISEKSEIFDDQFSVERPDGSNFTLKIRSTKLEDSAMYFCASSRRNGPYEQYFGPGTRLTVT.

This chain connects TRBV28 to TRBJ2-2; TRBD1 matches 9 bases. This CDR3 region has 15 residues. Trimming took 11 bases from V and 4 from J; bases not matched to a gene: 11. Germline CDR1 MDHEN, CDR2 SYDVKM. The CDR3 here is CAGGTGSLGTGELFF. In nucleotides, the CDR3 is TGTGCCGGAGGGACAGGGTCCCTAGGCACCGGGGAGCTGTTTTTT.

J is TRBJ1-5 and V is TRBV9, with D possibly matching TRBD1 (5 bases). The germline V and J ends were trimmed by 4 bases and 9 bases, with 17 bases remaining between them. The CDR3 consists of 14 residues. Germline values: CDR1 SGDLS, CDR2 YYNGEE. DNA of the CDR3: TGTGCCAGCAGCTCAAGCGTAGGGGTAGGGCCCCAGCATTTT. Residues: CASSSSVGVGPQHF.

This clone was counted between two and nine times. This chain joins TRBV15 and TRBJ2-1, with D perhaps TRBD2 (5 bases). Deletions cut 11 bases from V and 4 bases from J, with 12 bases between. The V gene's germline CDR1 is LNHNV and CDR2 YYDKDF (reference sequence). The CDR3 spans 12 residues. CDR3 nucleotide sequence: TGTGCCTCGGCCGGAGGTTACAATGAGCAGTTCTTC. Translated: CASAGGYNEQFF. The full variable domain, completed using reference TRBV15 and TRBJ2-1, is DAMVIQNPRYQVTQFGKPVTLSCSQTLNHNVMYWYQQKSSQAPKLLFHYYDKDFNNEADTPDNFQSRRPNTSFCFLDIRSPGLGDTAMYLCASAGGYNEQFFGPGTRLTVL.

The rearrangement links TRBV5-6 to TRBJ2-3; 11 bases fit TRBD2. This CDR3 is 18 amino acids long. V was pared by 1 base and J by 0 bases, with 7 bases of the junction left unmatched. Germline values: CDR1 SGHDT, CDR2 YYEEEE. The DNA for the CDR3 is TGTGCCAGCAGCTTGTTGCTAGCGGGAGGTTTGAGCACAGATACGCAGTATTTT. Translated: CASSLLLAGGLSTDTQYF.

The chain combines TRBV4-2 with TRBJ1-2; D might be TRBD1 (6 bases). From germline, CDR1 is LGHNA and CDR2 YNFKEQ. This CDR3 has 16 residues. Trimming shortened V by 4 bases and J by 8 bases, and 23 bases separated the two germline ends. CDR3 nucleotides: TGTGCCAGCAGCCGAGTACAGGGCGGCGTTAAGGGCGGCTACACCTTC. This codes for CASSRVQGGVKGGYTF.

This rearrangement joins TRBV19 to TRBJ2-6, with TRBD1 matching over 7 bases. The CDR3 has 20 residues. The junction had 15 bases not matched to a gene; V was cut back by 4 bases and J by 0 bases. The germline V gene has CDR1 LNHDA and CDR2 SQIVND (reference sequence). CDR3: CASSTRHRQGTSSGANVLTF. The CDR3, as DNA: TGTGCCAGTAGTACCCGTCACCGACAGGGCACAAGCTCTGGGGCCAACGTCCTGACTTTC.

This clone was seen a handful of times. The V gene is TRBV27, the J gene TRBJ2-7; D gene ambiguous. V was cut by 5 bases and J by 2 bases, with 22 bases left in between. Germline V gene sequence: CDR1 MNHEY, CDR2 SMNVEV (reference sequence). The CDR3 extends over 17 amino acids. In DNA, the CDR3 is TGTGCCAGCAGTCGGATCGTCGGACCCAGGATGACCTACGAGCAGTACTTC. It specifies CASSRIVGPRMTYEQYF.

This clone was counted only a few times. The chain has TRBV4-2 and TRBJ2-7; D unresolved. Per germline, CDR1 LGHNA and CDR2 YNFKEQ. Trimming stripped 0 bases from V and 3 bases from J, with 18 bases between. The CDR3 totals 17 residues. This chain's CDR3 is CASSQDFVETTHYEQYF. For the CDR3, the DNA is TGTGCCAGCAGCCAAGATTTTGTGGAGACCACTCACTACGAGCAGTACTTC.

The chain has TRBV9 and TRBJ1-3; no definite D call. Germline V gene lookup returns CDR1 SGDLS and CDR2 YYNGEE. This CDR3 region has 16 residues. Trimming cost V 0 bases and J 4 bases, with 14 bases left between them. CDR3 sequence (DNA): TGTGCCAGCAGCGTAGCTTTGGCCATGGGAGGAAACACCATATATTTT. This gives the protein CASSVALAMGGNTIYF. Together with reference TRBV9 and TRBJ1-3, the CDR3 gives the full variable domain: DSGVTQTPKHLITATGQRVTLRCSPRSGDLSVYWYQQSLDQGLQFLIQYYNGEERAKGNILERFSAQQFPDLHSELNLSSLELGDSALYFCASSVALAMGGNTIYFGEGSWLTVV.